This T cell receptor (beta chain) was documented in a study of blood T cell repertoires in COVID-19. Study background: Italy, Spain and the United States were the sources of the convalescent and acute COVID-19 samples. Sample material is recorded as cDNA or gDNA derived from T cells, B-cell-depleted T cells, or PBMCs.

Source study methods: Reference gene primer amplification gave estimated nucleated cell counts. Here immunoSEQ multiplex PCR was the method, and the copy in TCRdb shows in-frame clones only, minus some. That table gives V, J and clone size, and the DNA gave D and trimming. The table records roughly 170,000 clones, 84% of them present only once. V lost 3 bases and J lost 6; bases outside the gene matches: 5. Germline V gene lookup returns CDR1 LGHDT and CDR2 YNNKEL (reference sequence). The length of the CDR3 is 15 residues. The TCR was taken from a man aged 40-50 years who had recovered from COVID-19. The chain combines TRBV3-1 (or the pseudogene TRBV3-2) with TRBJ1-5; TRBD1 agrees at 10 bases. The sample consisted of peripheral blood. The CDR3 sequence: CASSQGTGVSQPQHF. As DNA, the CDR3 is TGTGCCAGCAGCCAGGGGACAGGGGTGAGTCAGCCCCAGCATTTT.